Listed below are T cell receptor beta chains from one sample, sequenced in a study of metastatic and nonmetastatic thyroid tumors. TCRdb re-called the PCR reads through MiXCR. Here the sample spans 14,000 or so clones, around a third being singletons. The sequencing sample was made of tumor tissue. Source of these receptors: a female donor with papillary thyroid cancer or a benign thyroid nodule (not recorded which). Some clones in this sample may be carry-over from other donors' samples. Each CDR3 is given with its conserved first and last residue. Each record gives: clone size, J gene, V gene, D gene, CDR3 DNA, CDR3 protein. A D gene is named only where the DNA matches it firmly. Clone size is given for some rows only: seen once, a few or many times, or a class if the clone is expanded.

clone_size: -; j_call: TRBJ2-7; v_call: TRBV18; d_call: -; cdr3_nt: TGTGCCAACTCACCGGGGGAAGAGCAGTACTTC; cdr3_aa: CANSPGEEQYF
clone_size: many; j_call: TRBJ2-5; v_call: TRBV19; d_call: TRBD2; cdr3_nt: TGTTGGACCGTAACTAGCGGGCCAGGAGAGACCCAGTACTTC; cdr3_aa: CWTVTSGPGETQYF
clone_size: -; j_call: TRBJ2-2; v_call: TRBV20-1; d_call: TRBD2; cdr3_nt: TGCAGTGCTAGGCGGGAGGGCCCCGGGGAGCTGTTTTTT; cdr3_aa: CSARREGPGELFF
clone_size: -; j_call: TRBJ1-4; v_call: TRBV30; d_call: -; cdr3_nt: TGTGCCTGGAGTCCCAAGGGCAGGCAACTGTTTTTT; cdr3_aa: CAWSPKGRQLFF
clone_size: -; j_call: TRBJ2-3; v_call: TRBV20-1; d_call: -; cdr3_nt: TGCAGTGCCCGCCTCCCGCTCAGGGAAGATACGCAGTATTTT; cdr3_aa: CSARLPLREDTQYF
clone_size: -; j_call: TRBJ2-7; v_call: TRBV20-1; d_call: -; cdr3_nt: TGCAGTGCTAGGAGGGGGGAAGGGGTCTACGAGCAGTACTTC; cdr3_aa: CSARRGEGVYEQYF
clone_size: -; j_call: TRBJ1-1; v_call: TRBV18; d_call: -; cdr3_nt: TGTGCCAGCTCACAAATACAGGGGAACACTGAAGCTTTCTTT; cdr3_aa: CASSQIQGNTEAFF
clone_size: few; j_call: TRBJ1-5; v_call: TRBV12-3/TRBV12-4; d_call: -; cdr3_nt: TGTGCCAGCAGTCCTTGTCAGCCCCAGCATTTT; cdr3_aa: CASSPCQPQHF
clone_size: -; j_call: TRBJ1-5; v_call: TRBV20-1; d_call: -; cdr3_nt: TGCAGTGCTAGTGATCGCAGGGCCCTCAATCAGCCCCAGCATTTT; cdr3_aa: CSASDRRALNQPQHF
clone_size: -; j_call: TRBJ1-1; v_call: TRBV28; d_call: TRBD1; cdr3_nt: TGTGCCAGCAGTTTGGGACAGGGGGCGAACACTGAAGCTTTCTTT; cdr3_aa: CASSLGQGANTEAFF
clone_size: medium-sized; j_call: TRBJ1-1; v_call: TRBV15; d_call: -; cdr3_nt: TGTGCCACCAGCAGAAGGGGGGGGACTGAAGCTTTCTTT; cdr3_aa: CATSRRGGTEAFF
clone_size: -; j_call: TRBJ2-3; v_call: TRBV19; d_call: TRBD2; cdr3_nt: TGTGCCAGTAGTCCACCCCCAGGACTAGCGGGAGGTGGGGATACGCAGTATTTT; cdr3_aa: CASSPPPGLAGGGDTQYF
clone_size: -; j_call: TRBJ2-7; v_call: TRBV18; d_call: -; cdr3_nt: TGTGCCAGCTCACCACACACTACGAGCGAGCAGTACTTC; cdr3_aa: CASSPHTTSEQYF
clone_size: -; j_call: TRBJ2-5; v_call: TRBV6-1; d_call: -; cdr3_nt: TGTGCCAGCAGTGAACAGGGGTACCAAGAGACCCAGTACTTC; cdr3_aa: CASSEQGYQETQYF
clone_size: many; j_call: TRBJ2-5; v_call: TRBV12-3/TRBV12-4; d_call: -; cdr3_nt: TGTGCCAGCAAACCCCGGGGGCAAGAGACCCAGTACTTC; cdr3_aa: CASKPRGQETQYF
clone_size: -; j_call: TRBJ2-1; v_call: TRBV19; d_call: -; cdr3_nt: TGTGCCAGTAGTTTTGGTGGGGTAAATGAGCAGTTCTTC; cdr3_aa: CASSFGGVNEQFF
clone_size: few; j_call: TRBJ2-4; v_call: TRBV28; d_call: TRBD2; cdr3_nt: TGTGCCAGCAGGACTAGCGGGAGTGTCAAAAACATTCGGTACTTC; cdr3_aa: CASRTSGSVKNIRYF
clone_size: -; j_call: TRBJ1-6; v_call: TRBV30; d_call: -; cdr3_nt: TGTGCCTGGAGTGGTTTATCCGGCATCCGAAATTCACCCCTCCACTTT; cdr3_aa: CAWSGLSGIRNSPLHF
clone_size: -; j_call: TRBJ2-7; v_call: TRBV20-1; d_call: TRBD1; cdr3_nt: TGCAGTGCTCACAGGGGTGGGAACGAGCAGTACTTC; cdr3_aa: CSAHRGGNEQYF
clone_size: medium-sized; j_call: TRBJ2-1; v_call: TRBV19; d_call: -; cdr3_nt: TGTGCCAGTAGCTCTTCGGACCCGGCCTACAATGAGCAGTTCTTC; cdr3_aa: CASSSSDPAYNEQFF
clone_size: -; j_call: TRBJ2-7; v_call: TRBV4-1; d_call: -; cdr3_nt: TGCGCCAGCAGCCAAGATTATCCTGTAGGGTCCTACGAGCAGTACTTC; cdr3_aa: CASSQDYPVGSYEQYF
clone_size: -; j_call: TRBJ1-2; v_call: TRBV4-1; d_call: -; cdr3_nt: TGCGCCAGCATCCAAGCCCAGGGAAGCTATGTCTACACCTTC; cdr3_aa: CASIQAQGSYVYTF
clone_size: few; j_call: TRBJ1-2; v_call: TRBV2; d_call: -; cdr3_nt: TGTGCCAGCAGGTTACAGGAAACCTATGGCTACACCTTC; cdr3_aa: CASRLQETYGYTF
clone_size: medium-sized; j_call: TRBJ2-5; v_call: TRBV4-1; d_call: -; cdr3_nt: TGCGCCAGCAGCCATTCTCTGTCGGGATGGGAGACCCAGTACTTC; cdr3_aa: CASSHSLSGWETQYF
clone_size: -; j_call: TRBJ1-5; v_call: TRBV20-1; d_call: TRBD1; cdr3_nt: TGCAGTGCTAGAGATCGAGGACAGGGACTCCCGAATCAGCCCCAGCATTTT; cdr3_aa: CSARDRGQGLPNQPQHF
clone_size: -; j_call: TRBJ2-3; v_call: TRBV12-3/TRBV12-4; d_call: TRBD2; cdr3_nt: TGTGCCAGCAGTTTCGGCGGGAGGTTAGATACGCAGTATTTT; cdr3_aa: CASSFGGRLDTQYF
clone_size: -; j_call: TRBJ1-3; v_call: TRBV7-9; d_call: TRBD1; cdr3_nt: TGTGACAGCAGCCCTCCGACAGGGGTGGGAAACACGATATATTTT; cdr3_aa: CDSSPPTGVGNTIYF
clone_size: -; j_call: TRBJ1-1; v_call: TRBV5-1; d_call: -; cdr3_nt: TGCGCCAGCAGCCTCAGCGGGCTGAACACTGAAGCTTTCTTT; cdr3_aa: CASSLSGLNTEAFF
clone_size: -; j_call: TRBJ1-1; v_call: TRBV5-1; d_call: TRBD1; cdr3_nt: TGCGCCAGCAGCTTGGGTACAGGGGCCCTGACGGACACTGAAGCTTTCTTT; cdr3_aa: CASSLGTGALTDTEAFF